The 10 T cell receptor beta chains given below trace back to one sample, sequenced in a study of blood T cell repertoires in COVID-19. The repertoire was sequenced with immunoSEQ multiplex PCR; TCRdb's copy has only in-frame clones and lacks some. The table has 250,000 to 350,000 clones, about 90% seen once. Specimen: PBMCs or T cells enriched from blood (not recorded which). The origin of the receptors is a woman in her late teens or twenties with acute COVID-19.

V gene TRBV7-2 combines with J gene TRBJ1-4; TRBD1 might be the D (5 bases). Trimming took off 5 bases at V and 0 bases at J, with 10 bases between the two ends. The CDR3 is 15 residues long. Per the germline V gene, CDR1 is SGHTA and CDR2 is FQGNSA. This chain's CDR3 is CASSLDSTTNEKLFF. In DNA, the CDR3 is TGTGCCAGCAGCCTCGACAGCACAACTAATGAAAAACTGTTTTTT. Full variable domain (outside the CDR3, taken from reference TRBV7-2 and TRBJ1-4): GAGVSQSPSNKVTEKGKDVELRCDPISGHTALYWYRQSLGQGLEFLIYFQGNSAPDKSGLPSDRFSAERTGGSVSTLTIQRTQQEDSAVYLCASSLDSTTNEKLFFGSGTQLSVL.

This chain connects TRBV18 to TRBJ2-3; 7 bases align to TRBD2. Germline values: CDR1 KGHSH, CDR2 LQKENI. The CDR3 runs 18 residues. Trimming at V came to 0 bases and at J to 6 bases, leaving 15 bases not matched to a gene. CDR3 region: CASSPPLGGRGKVDTQYF. The CDR3 bases are TGTGCCAGCTCACCACCCTTGGGCGGGAGAGGAAAGGTTGATACGCAGTATTTT.

This clone was recorded a few times. The chain carries TRBV29-1 and TRBJ2-3, with 8 bases identical to TRBD2. Germline CDR1 reads SQVTM; CDR2 reads ANQGSEA. V gave up 0 bases and J gave up 3 bases; unmatched junction bases: 8. The CDR3 is made up of 16 amino acids. This CDR3 is CSVEERLAQATDTQYF. CDR3 sequence (DNA): TGCAGCGTTGAAGAAAGACTAGCGCAAGCGACAGATACGCAGTATTTT.

The rearrangement uses TRBV28 and TRBJ2-1, with TRBD2 identical over 10 bases. The J segment lost 3 bases and the V segment lost 7 bases, leaving 6 bases of the junction unmatched. The CDR3 length is 15 residues. Per germline, CDR1 MDHEN and CDR2 SYDVKM. DNA for the CDR3: TGTGCCAGCAAAAACGGACTAGCGGACTACAATGAGCAGTTCTTC. This codes for CASKNGLADYNEQFF.

This clone was observed a single time. The chain recombines TRBV7-8 with TRBJ1-4; D is possibly TRBD1 (5 bases). The CDR3 is made up of 13 amino acids. V shed 1 base and J shed 8 bases, with 8 bases lying between them. Germline V CDR1 and CDR2: SGHVS, FQNEAQ. CDR3 residues: CASSLGRAEKLFF. The CDR3, as DNA: TGTGCCAGCAGCTTAGGCAGGGCCGAAAAACTGTTTTTT.

The rearrangement links TRBV10-1 to TRBJ1-2; D is ambiguous. Trimming stripped 7 bases from V and 2 bases from J, with 14 bases between. The CDR3 extends over 14 amino acids. Germline CDR1 WNHNN, CDR2 SYGVQD (reference sequence). CDR3 sequence reads: CASTASGANYGYTF. The CDR3 DNA reads as TGCGCCAGCACCGCATCCGGAGCAAACTATGGCTACACCTTC.

The chain couples TRBV29-1 to TRBJ1-1, with a weak D call TRBD1 (6 bases). Trimming left V 4 bases short and J 1 base short, with 10 bases between. The CDR3 spans 13 residues. Germline assignment: CDR1 SQVTM and CDR2 ANQGSEA. The CDR3 nucleotides read TGCAGCGTTGCGCTACAGGGGAACACTGAAGCTTTCTTT. Translation: CSVALQGNTEAFF.

The gene calls are TRBV29-1 and TRBJ1-4; no firm D call. V was shortened by 4 bases and J by 0 bases, with 6 bases between the two germline ends. CDR3 length: 13 residues. Germline V lookup: CDR1 SQVTM, CDR2 ANQGSEA. DNA for the CDR3: TGCAGCGTTGTGCGGGCAACTAATGAAAAACTGTTTTTT. Translated: CSVVRATNEKLFF.

The chain carries TRBV19 and TRBJ2-4; 8 positions match TRBD2. CDR3 length: 15 residues. Losses at the gene ends were 5 bases for V and 7 bases for J; bases not matched to a gene: 10. The germline CDR1 and CDR2 sequences are LNHDA and SQIVND (reference sequence). CDR3 sequence: CASSGESRGDNIQYF. The CDR3 DNA sequence: TGTGCCAGTAGTGGCGAATCGCGGGGGGACAACATTCAGTACTTC. Complete variable domain (other parts from reference TRBV19 and TRBJ2-4): DGGITQSPKYLFRKEGQNVTLSCEQNLNHDAMYWYRQDPGQGLRLIYYSQIVNDFQKGDIAEGYSVSREKKESFPLTVTSAQKNPTAFYLCASSGESRGDNIQYFGAGTRLSVL.

CDR3 residues: CASSTGTWGYTF. CDR3 nucleotides: TGTGCCAGCAGTACAGGGACGTGGGGCTACACCTTC. The chain couples TRBV28 to TRBJ1-2, with D maybe TRBD1 (6 bases). This CDR3 has 12 amino acids. CDR1 is MDHEN and CDR2 is SYDVKM in the germline V gene. Trimming left V 5 bases short and J 8 bases short, with 12 bases between.